The entry that follows covers one T cell receptor (beta chain) sequence. Its antigen is unidentified. TCR beta was sequenced from blood CD8+ and CD4+ T cells. The multiple sclerosis controls comprised treatment-naive patients whose relapsing-remitting disease was stable or active. The data derive from a study of CD8 T cells in Susac syndrome. Roughly 0.5 to 1 ug RNA was reverse transcribed with random hexamers. Across 54 Vbeta and 13 Jbeta, immunoSEQ multiplex PCR amplified TCR beta CDR3. TCRdb passed the immunoSEQ multiplex PCR reads through MiXCR, listing each CDR3 protein once. Here the sample spans over 150,000 distinct CDR3 sequences, over 85% being singletons. Study-wide results and limits: That the number of individuals in its TCR sequencing and HLA analysis was relatively small was acknowledged by the study.

The TCR sequence derives from a human donor with multiple sclerosis. The material sequenced was CD4+ T cells from PBMCs.

The CDR3 DNA is TGTGCCAGCCGACCGGGACAGGGTTGGTTTGGCTACACCTTC. It yields the protein CASRPGQGWFGYTF. The V gene is TRBV19, the J gene TRBJ1-2, with TRBD1 matching 9 bases. Germline V gene lookup returns CDR1 LNHDA and CDR2 SQIVND (reference sequence). The CDR3 consists of 14 residues. V shed 9 bases and J 7 bases; nucleotides not matched to a gene: 12.